Listed below are T cell receptor beta chains from one sample, sequenced in a study of control samples from healthy donors and cancer patients. Assay: immunoSEQ multiplex PCR; the TCRdb copy retains only in-frame clones and omits some. The sample yields about 54,000 clones, approximately 95% seen once. The specimen sequenced was blood. These receptors originate from a woman under 40 in good health. Each CDR3 is given with its conserved first and last residue. The order of the fields is clone size, V gene, J gene, CDR3 length, D gene, CDR3 DNA, CDR3 protein. A D gene is named only where the DNA matches it firmly. Size is stated for part of the rows, as once, few or many counts, or as a class when the clone is expanded.

-	TRBV6-6	TRBJ1-5	13	-	TGTGCCAGCAGTTTAACGGGGGATCAGCCCCAGCATTTT	CASSLTGDQPQHF
-	TRBV28	TRBJ2-7	13	-	TGTGCCAGCAATCAGGGCCAGATCTACGAGCAGTACTTC	CASNQGQIYEQYF
-	TRBV7-9	TRBJ1-1	16	TRBD1	TGTGCCAGCAGCTTAAGGACAGGGGCGGTGGACACTGAAGCTTTCTTT	CASSLRTGAVDTEAFF
-	TRBV28	TRBJ2-1	14	TRBD1	TGTGCCAGCAGTTCGCCACGACAGGGCAATGAGCAGTTCTTC	CASSSPRQGNEQFF
-	TRBV9	TRBJ2-2	16	-	TGTGCCAGCAGCGTGGGGGCGACAGGTAACACCGGGGAGCTGTTTTTT	CASSVGATGNTGELFF
-	TRBV7-2	TRBJ1-2	13	-	TGTGCCAGCAGCTTAGACAGCAACTATGGCTACACCTTC	CASSLDSNYGYTF
-	TRBV6-2/TRBV6-3	TRBJ1-5	14	TRBD1	TGTGCCAGCAGTGCCGGGACAGACTTCCAGCCCCAGCATTTT	CASSAGTDFQPQHF
-	TRBV19	TRBJ2-1	11	TRBD2	TGTGCCACGGGAGGGGGGTATGAGCAGTTCTTC	CATGGGYEQFF
-	TRBV6-5	TRBJ1-3	15	-	TGTGCCAGCAGTTACGGGGGACTGCGGGGAAACACCATATATTTT	CASSYGGLRGNTIYF
-	TRBV6-5	TRBJ1-6	15	-	TGTGCCAGCAGTTACTCCGGGCATACTAATTCACCCCTCCACTTT	CASSYSGHTNSPLHF
-	TRBV5-1	TRBJ1-1	14	-	TGCGCCAGCAGGCCTGGGACATCGAACACTGAAGCTTTCTTT	CASRPGTSNTEAFF
-	TRBV30	TRBJ2-1	11	-	TGTGCCTGGAGTGCTGGGAGGAGACAGTTCTTC	CAWSAGRRQFF
-	TRBV5-1	TRBJ2-1	22	TRBD2	TGCGCCAGCAGCTTGGGTGGCACCAGGGGGACTAGCGGGAGGGCCCCCTACAATGAGCAGTTCTTC	CASSLGGTRGTSGRAPYNEQFF
few	TRBV6-5	TRBJ1-4	13	-	TGTGCCAGCAGTTACTCGGCTAAGGAAAAACTGTTTTTT	CASSYSAKEKLFF
-	TRBV5-1	TRBJ1-3	16	-	TGCGCCAGCAGCTTGGTAGGACGGGTCTCTGGAAACACCATATATTTT	CASSLVGRVSGNTIYF
-	TRBV7-6	TRBJ2-1	15	TRBD1	TGTGCCAGCAGTTTCCTGGACAGGCCCTCCAATGAGCAGTTCTTC	CASSFLDRPSNEQFF
-	TRBV5-6	TRBJ1-2	13	-	TGTGCCAGCAGCTTGGTACGCCTCTATGGCTACACCTTC	CASSLVRLYGYTF
-	TRBV27	TRBJ1-2	14	-	TGTGCCAGCAGTTCCGATCCAAGGACCTATGGCTACACCTTC	CASSSDPRTYGYTF
-	TRBV18	TRBJ2-4	13	-	TGTGCCAGCTCACCACTAGGAGGCGACATTCAGTACTTC	CASSPLGGDIQYF
-	TRBV28	TRBJ1-1	13	TRBD1	TGTGCCAGCAGTTTAAGGACAGGGCCTGAAGCTTTCTTT	CASSLRTGPEAFF
-	TRBV25-1	TRBJ1-2	14	-	TGTGCCAGCAGTGAATCTCCAGGGATCTATGGCTACACCTTC	CASSESPGIYGYTF
-	TRBV7-8	TRBJ2-2	19	-	TGTGCCAGCAGCTTAATAGCGCTTTTCGGGGGACCTAACACCGGGGAGCTGTTTTTT	CASSLIALFGGPNTGELFF
-	TRBV13	TRBJ1-2	12	-	TGTGCCAGCAGCCTAAGAGCCTATGGCTACACCTTC	CASSLRAYGYTF
-	TRBV10-3	TRBJ2-1	13	-	TGTGCCATCAGTGAGTCGATGGTCGGTGAGCAGTTCTTC	CAISESMVGEQFF
-	TRBV21-1	TRBJ2-1	16	-	TGTGCCAGCAGCAATAACGACAGGGGGCGATCCAATGAGCAGTTCTTC	CASSNNDRGRSNEQFF
-	TRBV4-2	TRBJ1-1	14	-	TGTGCCAGCAGCCAAGATAACTTGAACACTGAAGCTTTCTTT	CASSQDNLNTEAFF
once	TRBV7-8	TRBJ2-1	17	-	TGTGCCAGCAGCCCCATAGGGACGGAGAGCTCCTACAATGAGCAGTTCTTC	CASSPIGTESSYNEQFF
-	TRBV6-1	TRBJ2-3	13	TRBD2	TGTGCCGGTCGAGCGGGAGTTGAGGATACGCAGTATTTT	CAGRAGVEDTQYF
-	TRBV15	TRBJ2-1	14	-	TGTGCCACCAGCACCGGCTCTTCCTACAATGAGCAGTTCTTC	CATSTGSSYNEQFF
-	TRBV5-4	TRBJ1-1	14	-	TGTGCCAGCAGCTTGACAGGGATGAACACTGAAGCTTTCTTT	CASSLTGMNTEAFF
-	TRBV7-9	TRBJ1-2	15	TRBD1	TGTGCCAGCAGCCCCCCGGACAGGGCTAACTATGGCTACACCTTC	CASSPPDRANYGYTF
-	TRBV6-6	TRBJ1-5	15	TRBD1	TGTGCCAGCAGTTACGATGACAGGGGACACCAGCCCCAGCATTTT	CASSYDDRGHQPQHF
-	TRBV4-2	TRBJ1-1	15	-	TGTGCCAGCAGCCAAGGGCCCGGAGTGAACACTGAAGCTTTCTTT	CASSQGPGVNTEAFF
once	TRBV11-3	TRBJ2-2	16	-	TGTGCCAGCCCTGGGTGTTCCAAGGCGAACACCGGGGAGCTGTTTTTT	CASPGCSKANTGELFF
-	TRBV6-1	TRBJ1-1	14	-	TGTGCCAGCAGTGAAGATTTCCGGAACACTGAAGCTTTCTTT	CASSEDFRNTEAFF
-	TRBV2	TRBJ2-3	16	TRBD2	TGTGCCAGCAGTGAAGGGCTAGCGGGAGACACAGATACGCAGTATTTT	CASSEGLAGDTDTQYF
-	TRBV7-9	TRBJ2-7	14	-	TGTGCCAGCAGCTTTCGAGACTTATTATACGAGCAGTACTTC	CASSFRDLLYEQYF
once	TRBV11-2	TRBJ1-5	13	-	TGTGCCAGCAGCTTAGGAGGAGGTCAGCCCCAGCATTTT	CASSLGGGQPQHF
-	TRBV25-1	TRBJ2-7	13	TRBD1	TGTGCCAGCGGACCGGGACAGGGAACCGAGCAGTACTTC	CASGPGQGTEQYF